This is a list of T cell receptor beta chains from one sample in a study of shared clonotypes between healthy human individuals. Sequenced by immunoSEQ multiplex PCR; TCRdb stores in-frame clones only, minus some. In the table there are roughly 2.4 million clones, more than 90% of which are singletons. The sequencing input was naive CD4+ T cells sorted from blood. These receptors came from a man between 18 and 35 years old in good health. CDR3s include the opening cysteine and the closing phenylalanine or tryptophan. Each record gives: V gene, clone size, CDR3 protein. Clone size, where shown, is once, few, many, or a class for clones that have expanded.

TRBV6-1,-,CASRGGTGKETQYF
TRBV7-8,-,CASSLGGVSSYNSPLHF
TRBV5-5,-,CASSLEDRVNSPLHF
TRBV7-9,-,CASSLQGSGNTIYF
TRBV18,-,CASSPQETQYF
TRBV10-3,-,CAIRGDGNTGELFF
TRBV18,-,CASSPAGQNYGYTF
TRBV5-4,-,CASSSTGQGISYEQYF
TRBV7-2,-,CASSPRRGNYGYTF
TRBV14,-,CASSLTGGLRYGAEAFF
TRBV6-1,-,CASSEALLAGGAGETQYF
TRBV28,-,CASSLLAGGFTGELFF
TRBV10-2,-,CASSPTSGGDTQYF
TRBV30,-,CAWGRPGTGNNSPLHF
TRBV10-3,-,CATRPTGLPYGYTF
TRBV4-3,-,CASSQGQGNEKLFF
TRBV6-1,-,CASTQIPMNTEAFF
TRBV10-3,-,CATRLGSGANVLTF
TRBV6-5,-,CASTPGQINSPLHF
TRBV18,-,CASSPRDSFQETQYF
TRBV5-1,-,CASSGVTENTEAFF
TRBV7-9,-,CASSLAGLDYGYTF
TRBV7-9,-,CASSSRRTSIYAGNTIYF
TRBV25-1,-,CASSDPRQGNTEAFF
TRBV11-2,once,CASSLLDRGGAFF
TRBV6-5,-,CASSEGTGAEAFF
TRBV6-1,-,CASSPRQPGNTEAFF
TRBV10-3,once,CAISSLPDGYTF
TRBV19,-,CASSIGGSYEQYF
TRBV30,-,CAWTPGLAGGTYNEQFF
TRBV19,-,CASSNGAMTQETQYF
TRBV19,-,CASSIGRGSAYEQYF
TRBV5-1,-,CASSLAGSPDTQYF
TRBV7-2,-,CASSLGAGPYEQYF
TRBV7-9,-,CASSEGGTYEQYF
TRBV18,-,CASSPSAYEQYF
TRBV7-2,-,CASSLGAGNSPLHF
TRBV11-2,-,CASSLEGRRPQETQYF
TRBV6-1,-,CASSALWGLYNEQFF
TRBV5-1,-,CASSPGTSGLTDTQYF
TRBV18,-,CASSPDGGYGYTF
TRBV9,-,CASSASGTGWYEQYF
TRBV19,-,CASMGTSGRKNNEQFF
TRBV29-1,-,CSVDPRPDRDPPLHF
TRBV14,-,CASSQGARNYEQYF
TRBV4-3,-,CASSQHAGTGDTGELFF
TRBV29-1,-,CSVDTYALVGRTEAFF
TRBV19,-,CASSRTASNQPQHF
TRBV9,once,CASSADLGYEQYF
TRBV10-2,-,CASSNANFLHF
TRBV4-3,-,CASSQDVGQNTGELFF
TRBV6-5,-,CASSGQGEQYF